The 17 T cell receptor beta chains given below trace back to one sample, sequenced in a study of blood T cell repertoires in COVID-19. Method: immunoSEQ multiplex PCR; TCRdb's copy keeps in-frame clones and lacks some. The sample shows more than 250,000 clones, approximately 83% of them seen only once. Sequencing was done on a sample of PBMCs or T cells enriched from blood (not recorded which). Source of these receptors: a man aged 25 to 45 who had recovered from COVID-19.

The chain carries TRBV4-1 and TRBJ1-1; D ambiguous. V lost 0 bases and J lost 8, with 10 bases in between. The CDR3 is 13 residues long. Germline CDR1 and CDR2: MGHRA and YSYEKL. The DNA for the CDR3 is TGCGCCAGCAGCCAAGATAAGCACAGAGAAGCTTTCTTT. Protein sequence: CASSQDKHREAFF.

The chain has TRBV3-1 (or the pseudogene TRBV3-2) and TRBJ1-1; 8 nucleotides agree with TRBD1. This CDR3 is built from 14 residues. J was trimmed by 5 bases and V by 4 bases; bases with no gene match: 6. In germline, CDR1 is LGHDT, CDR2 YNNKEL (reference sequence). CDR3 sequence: CASSLTGGETEAFF. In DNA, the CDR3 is TGTGCCAGCAGCCTTACAGGGGGAGAAACTGAAGCTTTCTTT.

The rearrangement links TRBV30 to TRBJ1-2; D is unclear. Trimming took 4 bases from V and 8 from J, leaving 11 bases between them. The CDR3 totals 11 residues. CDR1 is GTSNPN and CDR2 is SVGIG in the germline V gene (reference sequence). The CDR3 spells CAWNRAGGYTF. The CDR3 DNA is TGTGCCTGGAATAGGGCGGGGGGCTACACCTTC.

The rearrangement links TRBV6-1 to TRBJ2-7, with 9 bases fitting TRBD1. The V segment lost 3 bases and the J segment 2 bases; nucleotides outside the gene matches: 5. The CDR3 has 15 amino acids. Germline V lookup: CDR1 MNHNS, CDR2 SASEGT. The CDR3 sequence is CASSEFGQGTYEQYF. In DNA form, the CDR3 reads TGTGCCAGCAGTGAGTTTGGACAGGGGACCTACGAGCAGTACTTC.

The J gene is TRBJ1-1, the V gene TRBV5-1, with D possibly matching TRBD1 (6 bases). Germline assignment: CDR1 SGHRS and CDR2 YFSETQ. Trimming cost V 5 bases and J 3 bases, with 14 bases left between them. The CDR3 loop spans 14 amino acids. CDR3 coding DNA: TGCGCCAGCAGGCGACAGGTTGATTACACTGAAGCTTTCTTT. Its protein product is CASRRQVDYTEAFF.

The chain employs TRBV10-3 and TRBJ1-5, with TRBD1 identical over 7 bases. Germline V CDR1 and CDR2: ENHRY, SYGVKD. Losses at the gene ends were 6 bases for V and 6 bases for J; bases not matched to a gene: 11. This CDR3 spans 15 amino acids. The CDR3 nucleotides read TGTGCCATCAGCAAGGACAGGTCCAATTTTCAGCCCCAGCATTTT. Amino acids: CAISKDRSNFQPQHF.

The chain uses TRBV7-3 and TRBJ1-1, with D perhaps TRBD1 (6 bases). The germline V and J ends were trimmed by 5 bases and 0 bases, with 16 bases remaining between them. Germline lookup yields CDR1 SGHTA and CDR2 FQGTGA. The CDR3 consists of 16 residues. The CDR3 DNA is TGTGCCAGCAGCAGCTTCCCAGCAGGGGTGAACACTGAAGCTTTCTTT. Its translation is CASSSFPAGVNTEAFF. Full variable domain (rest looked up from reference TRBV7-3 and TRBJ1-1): GAGVSQTPSNKVTEKGKYVELRCDPISGHTALYWYRQSLGQGPEFLIYFQGTGAADDSGLPNDRFFAVRPEGSVSTLKIQRTERGDSAVYLCASSSFPAGVNTEAFFGQGTRLTVV.

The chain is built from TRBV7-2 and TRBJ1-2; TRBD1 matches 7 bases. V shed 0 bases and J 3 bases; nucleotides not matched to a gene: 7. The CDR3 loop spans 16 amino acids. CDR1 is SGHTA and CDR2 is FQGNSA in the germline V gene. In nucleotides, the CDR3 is TGTGCCAGCAGCTTAGCAGTAGACAGGGCCCACTATGGCTACACCTTC. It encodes CASSLAVDRAHYGYTF.

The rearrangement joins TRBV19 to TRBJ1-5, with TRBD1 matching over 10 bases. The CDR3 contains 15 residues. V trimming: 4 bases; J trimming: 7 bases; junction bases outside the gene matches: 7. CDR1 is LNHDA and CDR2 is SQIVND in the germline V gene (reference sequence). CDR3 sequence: CASSRDRGQGQPQHF. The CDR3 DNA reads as TGTGCCAGTAGTAGAGACAGGGGGCAAGGGCAGCCCCAGCATTTT. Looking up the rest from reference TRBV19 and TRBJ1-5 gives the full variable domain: DGGITQSPKYLFRKEGQNVTLSCEQNLNHDAMYWYRQDPGQGLRLIYYSQIVNDFQKGDIAEGYSVSREKKESFPLTVTSAQKNPTAFYLCASSRDRGQGQPQHFGDGTRLSIL.

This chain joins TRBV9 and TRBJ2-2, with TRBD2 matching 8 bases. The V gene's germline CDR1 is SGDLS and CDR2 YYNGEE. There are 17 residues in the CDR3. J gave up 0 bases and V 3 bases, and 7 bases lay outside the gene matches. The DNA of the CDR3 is TGTGCCAGCAGCGCAAATCCGGGACTAGCGAACACCGGGGAGCTGTTTTTT. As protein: CASSANPGLANTGELFF.

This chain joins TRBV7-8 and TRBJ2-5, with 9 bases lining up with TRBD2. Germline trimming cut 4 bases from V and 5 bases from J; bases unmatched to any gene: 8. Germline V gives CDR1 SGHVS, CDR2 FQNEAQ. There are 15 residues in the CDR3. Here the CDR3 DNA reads TGTGCCAGCAGCTATCCGCGGGGGGGCCGGGAGACCCAGTACTTC. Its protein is CASSYPRGGRETQYF.

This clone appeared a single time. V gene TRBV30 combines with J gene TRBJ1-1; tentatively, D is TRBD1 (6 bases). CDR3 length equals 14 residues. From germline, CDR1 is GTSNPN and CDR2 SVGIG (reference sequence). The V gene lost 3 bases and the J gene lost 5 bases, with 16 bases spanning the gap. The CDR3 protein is CAWSPGGSWTEAFF. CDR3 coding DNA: TGTGCCTGGAGCCCGGGGGGCAGTTGGACTGAAGCTTTCTTT.

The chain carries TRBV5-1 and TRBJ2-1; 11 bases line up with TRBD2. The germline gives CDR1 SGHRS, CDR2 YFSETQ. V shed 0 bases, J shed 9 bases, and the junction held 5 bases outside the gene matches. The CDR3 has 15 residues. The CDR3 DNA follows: TGCGCCAGCAGCTTGGAGGCTAGCGGGGGGATTGAGCAGTTCTTC. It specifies CASSLEASGGIEQFF.

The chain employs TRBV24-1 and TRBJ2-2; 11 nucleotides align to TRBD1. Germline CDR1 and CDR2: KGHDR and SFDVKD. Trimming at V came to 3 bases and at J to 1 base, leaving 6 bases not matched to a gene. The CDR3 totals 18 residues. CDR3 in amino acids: CATSDRDRGKGNTGELFF. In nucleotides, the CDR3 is TGTGCCACCAGTGATCGGGACAGGGGGAAGGGGAACACCGGGGAGCTGTTTTTT.

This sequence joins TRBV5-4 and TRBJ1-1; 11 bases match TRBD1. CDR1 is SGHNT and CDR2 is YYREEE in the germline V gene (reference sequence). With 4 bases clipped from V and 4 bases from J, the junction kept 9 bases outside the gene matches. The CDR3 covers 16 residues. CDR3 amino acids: CASSAGTGGRGTEAFF. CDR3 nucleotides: TGTGCCAGCAGCGCGGGGACAGGGGGTAGGGGCACTGAAGCTTTCTTT.

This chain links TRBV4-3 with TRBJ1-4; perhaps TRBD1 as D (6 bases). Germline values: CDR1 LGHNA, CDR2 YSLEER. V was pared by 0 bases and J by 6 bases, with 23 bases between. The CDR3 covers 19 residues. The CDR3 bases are TGCGCCAGCAGCCAAGACTTATATGGAGATTGGGGACACGATGAAAAACTGTTTTTT. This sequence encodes CASSQDLYGDWGHDEKLFF.

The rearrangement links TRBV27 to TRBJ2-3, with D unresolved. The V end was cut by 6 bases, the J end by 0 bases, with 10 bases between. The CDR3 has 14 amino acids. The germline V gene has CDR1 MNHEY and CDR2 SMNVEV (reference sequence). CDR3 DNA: TGTGCCAGCAGCATGCCACGGAGCACAGATACGCAGTATTTT. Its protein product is CASSMPRSTDTQYF.